This TCR beta chain originates from a study of T cell repertoires in cytomegalovirus infection. Overall study context: Recently identified HLA-C-restricted and well-studied HLA-B-restricted CMV epitopes were used. Study-level results: Frequencies of public TCR beta families were cumulated, and this identified carriers of CMV plus the relevant HLA. HLA-C-restricted CMV-specific TCR beta clonotypes prevailed in the ex vivo response.

TCRdb reanalysed the reads using MiXCR and keeps one entry per CDR3 protein. The sample contains approximately 1,000,000 distinct CDR3 sequences, around 32% of which appear only once. Of note for this clonotype: What it recognizes is unknown.

In germline, CDR1 is MDHEN, CDR2 SYDVKM. The CDR3 consists of 15 residues. The V gene end was trimmed by 6 bases and the J gene end by 5 bases; junction bases not matched to a gene: 9. The TCR comes from a human donor in good health (CMV status not recorded). Some clones in this sample may be carry-over from other donors' samples. The chain joins TRBV28 to TRBJ2-1; 8 positions match TRBD1. Sequencing used cultured CD8+ T cells from PBMCs, obtained from culture after CMV antigen stimulation. CDR3 bases: TGTGCCAGCAGCCTAGGACAGGGTATAGACAATGAGCAGTTCTTC. Translated, it gives CASSLGQGIDNEQFF.